These 15 T cell receptor beta chains originate from one sample sequenced in a study of identical twins. TCRdb re-called the 5' RACE reads through MiXCR, storing one row per CDR3 protein. The data hold around 470,000 distinct CDR3 sequences, with approximately 15% observed a single time. The sample was also linked to a second study, of yellow fever vaccine responses in identical twins.

The specimen sequenced was CD4+ T cells sorted from blood. The receptors shown here come from a young woman in good health.

This clonotype was observed many times. The rearrangement uses TRBV29-1 and TRBJ1-4; no definite D call. Germline CDR1 and CDR2: SQVTM and ANQGSEA. Trimming removed 3 bases at V and 8 bases at J, with 13 bases between. The CDR3 is 13 amino acids. CDR3 protein: CSVESGVGEKLFF. CDR3 sequence (DNA): TGCAGCGTTGAGAGCGGAGTGGGAGAAAAACTGTTTTTT.

The rearrangement links TRBV20-1 to TRBJ2-7; 9 nucleotides agree with TRBD2. The V gene end was trimmed by 5 bases and the J gene end by 2 bases; junction bases not matched to a gene: 13. The CDR3 loop spans 16 amino acids. Germline V gene data show CDR1 as DFQATT and CDR2 as SNEGSKA (reference sequence). CDR3 sequence reads: CSAPGLAGGGPYEQYF. The CDR3 DNA is TGCAGTGCTCCCGGGTTGGCGGGGGGGGGACCCTACGAGCAGTACTTC.

This clonotype was observed a few times. V usage is TRBV28 and J usage is TRBJ2-7; D is undetermined. The CDR3 length is 14 residues. Germline V gene lookup returns CDR1 MDHEN and CDR2 SYDVKM. Trimming removed 10 bases at V and 0 bases at J, with 16 bases between. CDR3 nucleotide sequence: TGTGCCACCCTGACCCTCGCGCGCTCCTACGAGCAGTACTTC. Protein product: CATLTLARSYEQYF.

This clonotype was picked up a small number of times. The V call is TRBV6-5, the J call TRBJ1-1, with a tentative D call TRBD1 (6 bases). This CDR3 is 11 amino acids long. V lost 5 bases and J lost 8, with 9 bases in between. In germline, CDR1 is MNHEY, CDR2 SVGAGI. The CDR3 DNA follows: TGTGCCAGCAGTGGCCAGGGGGAAGCTTTCTTT. As protein: CASSGQGEAFF.

V usage is TRBV3-1 and J usage is TRBJ2-1; D ambiguous. The CDR3 sequence is 12 residues long. V lost 1 base and J lost 12, with 10 bases in between. Germline V CDR1 and CDR2: LGHDT, YNNKEL (reference sequence). As DNA, the CDR3 is TGTGCCAGCAGCCAAGGAGACACCCGGCAGTTCTTC. It translates to CASSQGDTRQFF.

The CDR3 here is CASSYSPLLAEAFF. CDR3 DNA: TGTGCCAGCAGTTACTCCCCCTTGTTAGCTGAAGCTTTCTTT. This chain links TRBV6-5 with TRBJ1-1, with D hard to call. The CDR3 runs 14 residues. V lost 0 bases and J lost 6, with 11 bases in between. Germline V gives CDR1 MNHEY, CDR2 SVGAGI.

This clonotype was picked up a small number of times. The gene calls are TRBV10-3 and TRBJ2-6; the D is unclear. The CDR3 totals 16 residues. V was clipped by 0 bases and J by 0 bases, with 6 bases between them. The germline V gene has CDR1 ENHRY and CDR2 SYGVKD. The DNA for the CDR3 is TGTGCCATCAGTGAGTCGTACAGCTCTGGGGCCAACGTCCTGACTTTC. It specifies CAISESYSSGANVLTF.

This clonotype was observed a few times. Here the CDR3 DNA reads TGCGCCAGCAGCTGGGGAGGTGGGGGGAACACTGAAGCTTTCTTT. Translated, it gives CASSWGGGGNTEAFF. The chain employs TRBV5-1 and TRBJ1-1; D perhaps matches TRBD1 (5 bases). Germline V lookup: CDR1 SGHRS, CDR2 YFSETQ. The V and J ends lost 3 bases and 1 base respectively, with 13 bases between them. The CDR3 spans 15 residues.

This clonotype was counted only a few times. This chain joins TRBV6-2 or TRBV6-3 and TRBJ2-1; possible D gene TRBD1, 6 bases. Looked up from germline, CDR1 is MNHEY and CDR2 is SVGEGT. The CDR3 runs 15 residues. The V and J ends lost 4 bases and 3 bases respectively, with 13 bases between them. CDR3 bases: TGTGCCAGCAGTTTAGTTTTACAGGGCTACAATGAGCAGTTCTTC. Translation gives CASSLVLQGYNEQFF.

V is TRBV7-8 and J is TRBJ2-7; perhaps TRBD2 as D (6 bases). There are 15 residues in the CDR3. Per germline, CDR1 SGHVS and CDR2 FQNEAQ. Trimming cost V 5 bases and J 10 bases, with 24 bases left between them. The CDR3 nucleotides are TGTGCCAGCAGCGTCAGGCCCGGGCGGGGTGAAGAACAGTACTTC. Translating gives CASSVRPGRGEEQYF. Full variable domain (missing parts from reference TRBV7-8 and TRBJ2-7): GAGVSQSPRYKVAKRGQDVALRCDPISGHVSLFWYQQALGQGPEFLTYFQNEAQLDKSGLPSDRFFAERPEGSVSTLKIQRTQQEDSAVYLCASSVRPGRGEEQYFGPGTRLTVT.

This sequence joins TRBV5-1 and TRBJ2-1; TRBD1 or TRBD2 may be the D gene (5 bases each). Trimming cost V 2 bases and J 2 bases, with 8 bases left between them. Germline lookup yields CDR1 SGHRS and CDR2 YFSETQ. CDR3 length equals 14 residues. The chain's CDR3 is CASSFRDPYNEQFF. Written as DNA, the CDR3 is TGCGCCAGCAGCTTCCGGGACCCCTACAATGAGCAGTTCTTC.

This clonotype was observed a handful of times. The V gene is TRBV20-1, the J gene TRBJ2-7; 9 bases are a match to TRBD1. Germline CDR1 reads DFQATT; CDR2 reads SNEGSKA (reference sequence). The CDR3 length is 15 residues. Trimming cost V 3 bases and J 3 bases; bases outside gene matches: 9. The CDR3 DNA reads TGCAGTGCTAGTGTACCGGGACAGGGACTCTACGAGCAGTACTTC. It translates to CSASVPGQGLYEQYF.

This clonotype turned up a few times. DNA of the CDR3: TGTGCCACCAGTGATTTGGGGCCGGGCTACACAGATACGCAGTATTTT. It yields the protein CATSDLGPGYTDTQYF. The V gene is TRBV24-1, the J gene TRBJ2-3; the D is unclear. The germline V gene has CDR1 KGHDR and CDR2 SFDVKD. The CDR3 is 16 amino acids. With 0 bases removed from V and 2 bases from J, the gap between germline ends came to 11 bases.

There are a few counts of this clonotype. V usage is TRBV28 and J usage is TRBJ2-6, with 9 bases aligning to TRBD1. Germline lookup yields CDR1 MDHEN and CDR2 SYDVKM. With V trimmed by 3 bases and J by 4 bases, 10 bases remained unmatched. The CDR3 consists of 18 residues. The CDR3 region has the DNA TGTGCCAGCAGTTTTACCGGGACAGGGTCCTTAGGGGCCAACGTCCTGACTTTC. As protein: CASSFTGTGSLGANVLTF. Variable domain in full (rest from reference TRBV28 and TRBJ2-6): DVKVTQSSRYLVKRTGEKVFLECVQDMDHENMFWYRQDPGLGLRLIYFSYDVKMKEKGDIPEGYSVSREKKERFSLILESASTNQTSMYLCASSFTGTGSLGANVLTFGAGSRLTVL.

This rearrangement joins TRBV5-1 to TRBJ2-5, with no clear D. The germline V gene has CDR1 SGHRS and CDR2 YFSETQ. The CDR3 sequence is 15 residues long. V was cut by 0 bases and J by 4 bases, with 13 bases left in between. Here the CDR3 reads CASSLASRSGETQYF. The DNA of the CDR3 is TGCGCCAGCAGCTTGGCCTCCAGGTCAGGAGAGACCCAGTACTTC.